The rows below give T cell receptor beta chains drawn from one sample of a study of cytomegalovirus exposure and HLA in healthy donors. Assay: immunoSEQ multiplex PCR; the TCRdb copy retains only in-frame clones and omits some. Among fewer than 150,000 clones listed, about 68% were seen once. The sequenced sample consisted of PBMCs. The receptors here all came from a human donor in good health. The CDR3 runs from the conserved cysteine through the conserved F or W.

>TRBV5-5|TRBJ2-3
CASNDLAERDTQYF
>TRBV5-4|TRBJ1-1
CASSPGDRGDTEAFF
>TRBV11-3|TRBJ2-7
CASSLGTPTYEQYF
>TRBV18|TRBJ2-1
CASSPPSVPYNEQFF
>TRBV9|TRBJ1-6
CASSLRTEGNSPLHF
>TRBV27|TRBJ2-1
CASSFIGTGVAGDNEQFF
>TRBV5-1|TRBJ2-7
CASSLGAEQYF
>TRBV7-2|TRBJ1-4
CASSFRRGREKLFF
>TRBV10-3|TRBJ2-3
CAISPGGDSLRSTDTQYF
>TRBV10-3|TRBJ2-2
CAITPTRNTGELFF
>TRBV10-1|TRBJ1-2
CASSDTGNYGYTF
>TRBV4-1|TRBJ2-1
CASSPGTSGGLGGNEQFF
>TRBV15|TRBJ1-3
CATSPGYSGNTIYF
>TRBV28|TRBJ1-5
CASSTQGSNQPQHF